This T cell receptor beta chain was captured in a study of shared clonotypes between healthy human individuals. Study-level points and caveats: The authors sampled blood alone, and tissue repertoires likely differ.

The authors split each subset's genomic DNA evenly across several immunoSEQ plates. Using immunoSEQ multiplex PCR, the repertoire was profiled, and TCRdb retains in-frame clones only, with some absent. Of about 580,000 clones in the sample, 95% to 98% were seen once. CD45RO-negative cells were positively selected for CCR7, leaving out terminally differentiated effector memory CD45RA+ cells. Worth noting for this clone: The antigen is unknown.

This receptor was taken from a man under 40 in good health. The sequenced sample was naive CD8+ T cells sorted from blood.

CDR3 sequence: CASSSRDGLVLTDNEKLFF. The CDR3 coding sequence is TGTGCCAGCAGCAGCCGGGACGGACTAGTTCTTACCGATAATGAAAAACTGTTTTTT. The chain couples TRBV7-9 to TRBJ1-4; the D gene is possibly TRBD1 (5 bases). This CDR3 comprises 19 residues. Germline CDR1 reads SEHNR; CDR2 reads FQNEAQ (reference sequence). The germline V and J ends were trimmed by 5 bases and 4 bases, with 26 bases remaining between them.